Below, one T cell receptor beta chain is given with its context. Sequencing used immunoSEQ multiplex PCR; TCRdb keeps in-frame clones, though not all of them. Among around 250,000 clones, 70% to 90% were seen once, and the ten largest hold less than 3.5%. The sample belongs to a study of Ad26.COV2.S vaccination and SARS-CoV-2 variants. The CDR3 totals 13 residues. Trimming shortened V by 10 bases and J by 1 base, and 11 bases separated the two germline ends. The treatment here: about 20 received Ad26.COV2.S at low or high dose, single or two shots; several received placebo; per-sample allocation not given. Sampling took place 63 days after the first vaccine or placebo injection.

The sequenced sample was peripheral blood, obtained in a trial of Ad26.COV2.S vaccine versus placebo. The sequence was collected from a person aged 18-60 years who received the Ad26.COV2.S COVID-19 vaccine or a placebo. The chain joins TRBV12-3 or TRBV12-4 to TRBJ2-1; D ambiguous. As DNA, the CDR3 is TGTGCCACCCAAAGGGCTTCCTACAATGAGCAGTTCTTC. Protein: CATQRASYNEQFF.